This T cell receptor (beta chain) was sequenced in a study of beta chain features in type 1 diabetes. The germline CDR1 and CDR2 sequences are SGHTA and FQGNSA. The CDR3 consists of 14 residues. The V end lost 5 bases, the J end lost 4 bases, and 14 bases lay between the germline ends. cDNA synthesis used the whole RNA isolate, giving expressed TCRB sequences. Assay used: immunoSEQ multiplex PCR; TCRdb lists only in-frame clones, some missing. The sample lists more than 250,000 clones; 13% to 15% were seen once. This clone was observed a few times. The antigen is unknown. Study observations and caveats: Among patients with Type 1 diabetes, TCRB CDR3s were moderately but significantly shorter in every one of the four CD4+ subsets.

Material: naive CD4+ T cells from blood. The gene calls are TRBV7-2 and TRBJ2-5, with D tentatively TRBD2 (6 bases). The TCR sequence derives from a man younger than 40 with type 1 diabetes. CDR3 in amino acids: CASSRGAVSETQYF. The CDR3 coding sequence is TGTGCCAGCAGCCGCGGGGCGGTATCAGAGACCCAGTACTTC.